Reported below is one T cell receptor beta chain. Antigen unknown. These data come from a study of T cell responses to AZD1222 COVID-19 vaccine. Findings and caveats of the study: Nearly half of spike-specific TCRs reportedly target unmutated variant regions. Repertoires were sampled only after the peak T cell response. The donor cohort was predominantly white British with a female majority, and clonal diversity may have been underestimated. Spike was spanned by vaccine-associated CD4 TCRs, which were dominant at 160-218 and 743-854.

Germline CDR1 SNHLY, CDR2 FYNNEI. V was clipped by 9 bases and J by 4 bases, with 7 bases between them. This CDR3 spans 12 amino acids. Method: immunoSEQ multiplex PCR; TCRdb's copy keeps in-frame clones and lacks some. The sample lists 150,000 or so clones; around 91% were seen once. Sample: peripheral blood, taken on day 0 of AZD1222 vaccination. The rearrangement joins TRBV2 to TRBJ1-6; TRBD1 might be the D (5 bases). The receptor's source is an adult in good health. The CDR3 is CARAGYNSPLHF. CDR3 DNA: TGTGCCAGGGCAGGGTATAATTCACCCCTCCACTTT.